This T cell receptor (beta chain) came from a study of blood T cells in healthy people across ages. The study's findings and limits: Diversity of TCR beta per million T cells declined in a roughly linear way with age.

A sample-barcoded 5' primer and a J-beta primer mix were used in a second PCR of roughly 7 to 11 cycles. Samples each returned at least 3 million CDR3-containing paired-end reads. TCRdb reprocessed the 5' RACE reads via MiXCR and lists one record per CDR3 protein. The data contain approximately 580,000 distinct CDR3 sequences, less than 25% of them seen just once; the ten biggest clones take up roughly 9.4%. In the case of this clonotype: The antigen remains unidentified.

V lost 6 bases, J lost 6 bases, and 19 bases lay in between. Germline V gene lookup returns CDR1 SGHTA and CDR2 FQGNSA. This CDR3 has 15 residues. These sequences were also reported in another study, on T cells of mothers and their children. That work states: Donation involved three healthy Caucasian mothers and the six children that they had.

The sample consisted of blood. The source of this sequence is a boy between 10 and 17 years old in good health. This chain joins TRBV7-2 and TRBJ2-3; D is perhaps TRBD1 (7 bases). The CDR3, as DNA: TGTGCCAGCAGGTCCCAGGCAGGGGGAGGCGATACGCAGTATTTT. The encoded protein is CASRSQAGGGDTQYF.